A single sample gave rise to the 11 T cell receptor beta chains below, sequenced in a study of blood T cell repertoires in COVID-19. Libraries were prepared by immunoSEQ multiplex PCR; TCRdb keeps only in-frame clonotypes and omits some of them. The sample consists of roughly 230,000 clones, roughly 91% of them appearing once. The specimen sequenced was peripheral blood. These receptors all stem from a man aged 30 to 39 with COVID-19, enrolled during active disease.

This chain uses TRBV7-9 with TRBJ1-5, with 7 bases lining up with TRBD1. The ends lost 1 base at V and 3 bases at J; junction bases unmatched: 6. The CDR3 spans 16 residues. CDR1 and CDR2 (germline): SEHNR, FQNEAQ (reference sequence). The CDR3 loop is CASSLGHTGDNQPQHF. The CDR3 nucleotides read TGTGCCAGCAGCTTAGGGCATACAGGGGACAATCAGCCCCAGCATTTT.

The CDR3 sequence: CASSHPRGLGSYEQYF. In DNA, the CDR3 is TGTGCCAGCAGCCACCCCAGGGGGCTGGGATCCTACGAGCAGTACTTC. The chain has TRBV9 and TRBJ2-7; TRBD1 agrees at 8 bases. The CDR3 consists of 16 residues. The germline V gene encodes CDR1 SGDLS and CDR2 YYNGEE. With 4 bases clipped from V and 1 base from J, the junction kept 10 bases outside the gene matches.

J is TRBJ1-2 and V is TRBV5-6, with a tentative D call TRBD1 (5 bases). The CDR3 covers 13 residues. Deletions cut 3 bases from V and 4 bases from J, with 10 bases between. Germline assignment: CDR1 SGHDT and CDR2 YYEEEE. CDR3: CASSSVGGYGYTF. CDR3 coding DNA: TGTGCCAGCAGCTCAGTGGGGGGCTATGGCTACACCTTC. Filled out from reference TRBV5-6 and TRBJ1-2, the complete variable domain reads DAGVTQSPTHLIKTRGQQVTLRCSPKSGHDTVSWYQQALGQGPQFIFQYYEEEERQRGNFPDRFSGHQFPNYSSELNVNALLLGDSALYLCASSSVGGYGYTFGSGTRLTVV.

This chain links TRBV11-2 with TRBJ2-1, with a possible D match to TRBD2 (7 bases). V lost 1 base to trimming and J lost 6 bases, with 10 bases between them. Germline V CDR1 and CDR2: SGHAT, FQNNGV. The CDR3 sequence is 14 residues long. The CDR3 sequence is CASSLVGGRNEQFF. CDR3 sequence (DNA): TGTGCCAGCAGCTTAGTCGGGGGGCGCAATGAGCAGTTCTTC.

The V gene is TRBV12-3 or TRBV12-4, the J gene TRBJ1-1; the D is unclear. CDR3 length: 11 residues. V lost 5 bases, J lost 5 bases, and 6 bases lay in between. The CDR3 loop reads CASSGETEAFF. DNA of the CDR3: TGTGCCAGCAGTGGAGAGACTGAAGCTTTCTTT.

To note about this clone: Other DNA sequences in the sample encode the same CDR3. This rearrangement joins TRBV3-1 (or the pseudogene TRBV3-2) to TRBJ1-1, with D possibly being TRBD1 (6 bases). Trimming left V 3 bases short and J 1 base short, with 9 bases between. CDR1 is LGHDT and CDR2 is YNNKEL in the germline V gene (reference sequence). The CDR3 has 14 amino acids. The CDR3 DNA is TGTGCCAGCAGCCAGGACAGAAGGAACACTGAAGCTTTCTTT. This codes for CASSQDRRNTEAFF.

The chain uses TRBV5-1 and TRBJ2-5; 7 nucleotides line up with TRBD1. Looked up from germline, CDR1 is SGHRS and CDR2 is YFSETQ. V shed 3 bases and J 1 base; nucleotides not matched to a gene: 6. The CDR3 runs 15 residues. CDR3 in DNA: TGCGCCAGCAGCTCGGGACAGAGCCTCCAAGAGACCCAGTACTTC. Amino acids: CASSSGQSLQETQYF. The full variable domain, completed using reference TRBV5-1 and TRBJ2-5, is KAGVTQTPRYLIKTRGQQVTLSCSPISGHRSVSWYQQTPGQGLQFLFEYFSETQRNKGNFPGRFSGRQFSNSRSEMNVSTLELGDSALYLCASSSGQSLQETQYFGPGTRLLVL.

The chain uses TRBV1 and TRBJ2-7; TRBD2 reflects the table's D call only, with no check against the DNA. TRBV1 is an annotated pseudogene. The CDR3 is 16 amino acids. CDR3: CTSSHLVGRPSYEQYF. CDR3 bases: TGCACCAGCAGCCATCTTGTCGGGAGACCTTCCTACGAGCAGTACTTC.

The chain links TRBV7-9 to TRBJ2-5, with no clear D. There are 13 residues in the CDR3. V was pared by 1 base and J by 3 bases, with 6 bases between. The germline gives CDR1 SEHNR, CDR2 FQNEAQ (reference sequence). The CDR3 sequence: CASSLGAEETQYF. In DNA form, the CDR3 reads TGTGCCAGCAGCTTAGGGGCCGAAGAGACCCAGTACTTC.

The chain recombines TRBV11-1 with TRBJ1-1, with D possibly being TRBD1 (6 bases). The ends were cut back, 4 bases at V and 3 bases at J, with 15 bases in the middle. Germline V gene data show CDR1 as SGHAT and CDR2 as FQDESV (reference sequence). The CDR3 is 15 residues long. The CDR3 reads CASSSPDRGDTEAFF. DNA of the CDR3: TGTGCCAGCAGCTCCCCGGACAGAGGGGACACTGAAGCTTTCTTT.

The J gene is TRBJ2-1, the V gene TRBV5-1; 9 bases align to TRBD1. The CDR3 length is 14 residues. Germline V CDR1 and CDR2: SGHRS, YFSETQ. V lost 4 bases to trimming and J lost 6 bases; unmatched junction nucleotides: 5. CDR3 loop: CASSRDREANEQFF. The CDR3 DNA sequence: TGCGCCAGCAGCCGGGACAGGGAGGCCAATGAGCAGTTCTTC.